This T cell receptor beta chain was observed in a study of cytomegalovirus exposure and HLA in healthy donors. CDR1 is MDHEN and CDR2 is SYDVKM in the germline V gene. V dropped 10 bases and J dropped 1 base, with 10 bases sitting between them. The CDR3 runs to 12 residues. PCR was performed using 60 Vbeta and 13 Jbeta primers. Sequenced by immunoSEQ multiplex PCR; TCRdb stores in-frame clones only, minus some. The data show some 140,000 clones, with around 75% seen just once and approximately 8% held by the top ten. Material for sequencing was PBMCs. The rearrangement joins TRBV28 to TRBJ1-2; no firm D call. The clonotype originates from a man under 40 in good health and CMV-seropositive. The CDR3 bases are TGTGCCATTACCCGGGGTAACTATGGCTACACCTTC. Translation gives CAITRGNYGYTF.